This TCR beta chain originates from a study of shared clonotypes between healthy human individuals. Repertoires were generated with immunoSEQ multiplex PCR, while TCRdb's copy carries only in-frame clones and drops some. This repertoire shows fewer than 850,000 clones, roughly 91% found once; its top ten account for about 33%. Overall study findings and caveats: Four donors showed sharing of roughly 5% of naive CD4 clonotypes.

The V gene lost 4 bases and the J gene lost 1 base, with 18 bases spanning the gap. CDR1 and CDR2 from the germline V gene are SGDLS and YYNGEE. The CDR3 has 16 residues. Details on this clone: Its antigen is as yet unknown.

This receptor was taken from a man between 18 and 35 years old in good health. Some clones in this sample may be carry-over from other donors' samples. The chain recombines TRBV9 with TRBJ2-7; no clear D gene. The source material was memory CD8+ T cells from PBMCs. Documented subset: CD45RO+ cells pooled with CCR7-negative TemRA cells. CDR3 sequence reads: CASSSSYSLASYEQYF. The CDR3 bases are TGTGCCAGCAGCTCCTCATATAGCTTAGCATCCTACGAGCAGTACTTC.